The TCR beta chain described here comes from a study of OX40 agonist ivuxolimab in advanced cancers. Study-level information: It was ivuxolimab, an agonistic anti-OX40 (CD134) antibody, that patients were treated with.

TCRdb's copy holds only in-frame clones and misses some; the assay was immunoSEQ multiplex PCR. Of over 20,000 clones listed, 84% are singletons. The TCR originated in an adult with an advanced solid tumor such as melanoma, head and neck, liver or kidney cancer. This material consisted of CD4+ or CD8+ T cells sorted from blood, taken in a trial of the OX40 agonist ivuxolimab.

CDR3 sequence: CASSYSSGPRNEQFF. CDR3 DNA sequence: TGTGCCAGCAGTTATTCTAGCGGTCCTCGGAATGAGCAGTTCTTC. V and J are TRBV27 and TRBJ2-1, with TRBD2 identical over 7 bases. Germline V lookup: CDR1 MNHEY, CDR2 SMNVEV (reference sequence). V gave up 4 bases and J gave up 7 bases; unmatched junction bases: 10. The CDR3 sequence is 15 residues long.